This T cell receptor beta chain comes out of a study of Ad26.COV2.S vaccination and SARS-CoV-2 variants (dated by TCRdb to about 2021). Regarding the study in general: Donors in the vaccine arm were drawn from COV1001, a multicentre, randomized, double-blind, placebo-controlled phase I-IIa trial testing Ad26.COV2.S in healthy adults. Dosing of Ad26.COV2.S was intramuscular, at either 5x10^10 or 1x10^11 viral particles, delivered as one shot or as two shots spaced 56 days apart. Sequencing of the TCRbeta repertoire served to evaluate the specificity and breadth of SARS-CoV-2-reactive T cell receptors following Ad26.COV2.S vaccination. Trial participants were randomized into five groups of five: low-dose or high-dose Ad26.COV2.S given once or twice, or placebo on both occasions. Investigators remained blinded to trial group allocation during experiments and outcome assessment. A total of 32 samples were included in the TCR-sequenced set, comprising some 20 Ad26.COV2.S vaccine recipients, 5 placebo recipients and 8 SARS-CoV-2 convalescent individuals.

TCRbeta CDR3 regions were sequenced with the immunoSEQ Assay. After extraction, genomic DNA underwent amplification by bias-controlled multiplex PCR, followed by high-throughput sequencing. Per the authors' processing: To quantify the absolute abundance of every unique TCRbeta CDR3 region, sequences were collapsed and filtered. T cell fraction was estimated by normalization of TCRbeta template counts to usable DNA, with usable DNA being measured through amplification of reference genes present in all nucleated cells. Repertoire TCRs were annotated as SARS-CoV-2-specific when V gene, CDR3 amino acid sequence and J gene were exactly matched to a known reactive TCR set. The reference SARS-CoV-2 TCR set came from MIRA and was filtered for enrichment in COVID-19-positive ImmuneCODE repertoires, removing public or cross-reactive TCRs. Drawing on the MIRA antigens, annotated TCRs were analysed further at the level of specific ORF or position within ORF. Breadth was defined as annotated unique rearrangements over total unique productive rearrangements; depth was the summed frequency of those rearrangements. Two-sided Wilcoxon rank-sum tests were used to compare TCR breadth between groups. TCRdb took over this immuneACCESS table, retaining in-frame rearrangements with V and J assigned. Such tables are incomplete; in checked studies, under half of the missing clones stem from an unresolved V gene, and the remainder is unexplained. The V and J calls and clone size were taken over from that table, and D and trimming were inferred from the DNA. Across this sample there are about 680,000 clones, with roughly nine tenths seen only once. The ten top clones hold approximately 1.5% of the sample.

Points on this clone: Its antigen is not yet known. One base away there is no much larger clone; base qualities are not given.

The paper as a whole reports these results and caveats: The authors noted that total T cell responses may have been underestimated by the TCR breadth and depth analyses. Comparing responses between vaccine doses or regimens was not something the study was powered to do. After vaccination, spike-specific CD8+ and CD4+ T cell responses were reported to show substantial breadth. Compared with placebo recipients, Ad26.COV2.S recipients showed higher spike-specific TCR breadth (P = 0.0014). Vaccine and placebo recipients had comparable non-spike TCR breadth, which fits with the vaccine containing only spike.

The sample's treatment or condition label is to be understood as: about 20 received Ad26.COV2.S at low or high dose, single or two shots; 5 received placebo; per-sample allocation not given. Repertoires of vaccine and placebo recipients were sequenced from samples collected on day 63 after the first injection. In Cohort 1b, 25 or so adults aged 18-55 years were enrolled at a single site in Boston, USA, between 29 July and 7 August 2020. Ad26.COV2.S consisted of a replication-incompetent adenovirus type 26 vector by which a prefusion-stabilized SARS-CoV-2 spike protein from the original Wuhan strain was expressed. The germline V gene (reference sequence) provides CDR1 PRHDT and CDR2 FYEKMQ. The CDR3 sequence holds 16 residues, the cysteine and phenylalanine included. Left in the record is the CDR3 DNA by itself, 48 bases read in frame from the first base. V loses 2 bases, J loses 0 bases, and the germline ends lie 11 bases apart.

The sample here was peripheral blood, taken in a trial of Ad26.COV2.S vaccine versus placebo. This receptor was taken from a person aged 18-60 years who received the Ad26.COV2.S COVID-19 vaccine or a placebo. This chain joins TRBV13 to TRBJ1-3; the D region possibly corresponds to TRBD1 (5 bases align). The nucleotide sequence is TGTGCCAGCAGCTTACAGGGCCTCATCTCTGGAAACACCATATATTTT. Translated, this is CASSLQGLISGNTIYF.